The 32 T cell receptor beta chains below all came from one sample that was sequenced in a study of T-cell reconstitution after alpha-beta-depleted transplantation in children. It was with unique molecular identifiers that the TCRbeta library was prepared. TCRdb recomputed calls from the PCR reads with MiXCR, one row per CDR3 protein. Of some 250,000 distinct CDR3 sequences in the sample, about 11% were seen once. The sequenced sample was PBMCs from the stem cell graft donor, obtained from the stem cell graft. These receptors all come from a human donor who donated a stem cell graft to a child with acute lymphoblastic leukemia.

This clonotype appeared a single time. A much larger clonotype is one base distant, so this may be a read error. This rearrangement joins TRBV12-3 or TRBV12-4 to TRBJ1-6; D gene uncertain. This CDR3 comprises 15 residues. The CDR3 DNA reads TGTGCCAGCAGTTTAAGGCGAAGCGGTCATTCACCCATCCACTTT. Translated: CASSLRRSGHSPIHF.

This clonotype came up a few times. This rearrangement joins TRBV5-1 to TRBJ2-5; D might be TRBD1 or TRBD2, each matching 5 bases. The CDR3 contains 13 residues. CDR1 is SGHRS and CDR2 is YFSETQ in the germline V gene. The V end lost 4 bases, the J end lost 7 bases, and 14 bases lay between the germline ends. CDR3 bases: TGCGCCAGCAGCCCCGGGGCCGGGTGGACCCAGTACTTC. Encoded protein: CASSPGAGWTQYF.

This clonotype was counted ten times or more. The V and J genes are TRBV14 and TRBJ2-1, with 8 bases fitting TRBD1. There are 17 residues in the CDR3. Looked up from germline, CDR1 is SGHDN and CDR2 is FVKESK. Trimming cost V 1 base and J 5 bases; bases outside gene matches: 10. For the CDR3, the DNA is TGTGCCAGCAGCCAAGGCCCGAGGAGGGACAGGAACAATGAGCAGTTCTTC. This codes for CASSQGPRRDRNNEQFF.

The rearrangement links TRBV28 to TRBJ1-1, with 7 bases that match TRBD1. V was pared by 6 bases and J by 0 bases, with 4 bases of the junction left unmatched. This CDR3 has 14 residues. Germline lookup yields CDR1 MDHEN and CDR2 SYDVKM. The CDR3 spells CASSFRGMNTEAFF. In nucleotides, the CDR3 is TGTGCCAGCAGCTTCAGGGGGATGAACACTGAAGCTTTCTTT.

This clonotype was counted many times. This sequence joins TRBV10-3 and TRBJ2-7, with 7 positions matching TRBD2. J gave up 5 bases and V 6 bases, and 13 bases lay outside the gene matches. This CDR3 region has 15 residues. Germline V gives CDR1 ENHRY, CDR2 SYGVKD. The CDR3 sequence: CAISPSNAGVNEQYF. CDR3 coding DNA: TGTGCCATCAGCCCTAGCAATGCGGGAGTGAACGAGCAGTACTTC.

This clonotype was recorded many times. V is TRBV6-5 and J is TRBJ2-7; TRBD1 matches at 8 bases. The CDR3 contains 14 residues. Germline CDR1 reads MNHEY; CDR2 reads SVGAGI. Losses at the gene ends were 4 bases for V and 1 base for J; bases not matched to a gene: 3. DNA for the CDR3: TGTGCCAGCAGTTCCTGGGACAGGTCCTACGAGCAGTACTTC. Translating it yields CASSSWDRSYEQYF.

V gene TRBV7-2 combines with J gene TRBJ2-7; D ambiguous. The germline CDR1 and CDR2 sequences are SGHTA and FQGNSA. The CDR3 covers 13 residues. Trimming took 4 bases from V and 4 from J, leaving 11 bases between them. CDR3 bases: TGTGCCAGCAGCTGGGATATTTTTTACGAGCAGTACTTC. It codes for CASSWDIFYEQYF.

This clonotype was seen repeatedly, ten times or more. V and J are TRBV11-2 and TRBJ1-1; a weak D match, TRBD1 (6 bases). The CDR3 spans 14 residues. Looked up from germline, CDR1 is SGHAT and CDR2 is FQNNGV. Deletions cut 3 bases from V and 5 bases from J, with 13 bases between. The CDR3 is CASSLAQQGTEAFF. CDR3 in DNA: TGTGCCAGCAGCTTGGCCCAACAGGGAACTGAAGCTTTCTTT. The entire variable domain, with the rest obtained from reference TRBV11-2 and TRBJ1-1, is as follows: EAGVAQSPRYKIIEKRQSVAFWCNPISGHATLYWYQQILGQGPKLLIQFQNNGVVDDSQLPKDRFSAERLKGVDSTLKIQPAKLEDSAVYLCASSLAQQGTEAFFGQGTRLTVV.

The sample holds many counts of this clonotype. The genes are TRBV29-1 and TRBJ2-5; 7 bases agree with TRBD1. Looked up from germline, CDR1 is SQVTM and CDR2 is ANQGSEA. V was clipped by 8 bases and J by 5 bases; unmatched bases: 11. The CDR3 has 13 residues. The CDR3 protein is CSIGEQGKETQYF. The CDR3 DNA sequence: TGCAGCATCGGAGAACAGGGGAAGGAGACCCAGTACTTC.

The sample holds many counts of this clonotype. The chain recombines TRBV7-2 with TRBJ2-1; 9 bases map to TRBD2. Germline CDR1 is SGHTA and CDR2 is FQGNSA. The CDR3 loop spans 16 amino acids. The trim removed 6 bases at V and 7 bases at J, leaving 13 bases unmatched. CDR3 nucleotides: TGTGCCAGCAGACCCACGGCCGGGACTAGCCGAAATGAGCAGTTCTTC. Its protein product is CASRPTAGTSRNEQFF.

The chain uses TRBV19 and TRBJ1-4, with D possibly TRBD1 on 6 matching bases. The germline gives CDR1 LNHDA, CDR2 SQIVND (reference sequence). Trimming removed 4 bases from V and 0 bases from J, with 12 bases in between. The CDR3 is 16 amino acids. DNA of the CDR3: TGTGCCAGTAGTACCCGGACAGAAGCAACTAATGAAAAACTGTTTTTT. Its translation is CASSTRTEATNEKLFF.

This clonotype occurred many times. The chain couples TRBV28 to TRBJ2-1, with 9 positions matching TRBD2. Germline V gives CDR1 MDHEN, CDR2 SYDVKM. J gave up 12 bases and V 5 bases, and 14 bases lay outside the gene matches. The CDR3 is made up of 15 amino acids. The CDR3 reads CASSPPGLARIRQFF. CDR3 coding DNA: TGTGCCAGCAGTCCACCGGGACTAGCAAGGATTAGGCAGTTCTTC.

This clonotype was observed many times. The chain carries TRBV29-1 and TRBJ2-1, with D tentatively TRBD1 (5 bases). V shed 3 bases and J shed 7 bases, with 10 bases lying between them. Germline CDR1 and CDR2: SQVTM and ANQGSEA. The length of the CDR3 is 12 residues. The CDR3 region has the DNA TGCAGCGTTGACGCGACAGCTAATGAGCAGTTCTTC. Encoded protein: CSVDATANEQFF.

This clonotype was picked up many times. This chain connects TRBV6-1 to TRBJ1-1, with D tentatively TRBD1 (6 bases). V dropped 4 bases and J dropped 6 bases, with 18 bases sitting between them. CDR1 is MNHNS and CDR2 is SASEGT in the germline V gene. The CDR3 is 15 amino acids. CDR3 amino acids: CASSARDRLDPEAFF. The CDR3 coding sequence is TGTGCCAGCAGTGCCCGAGACAGGCTTGACCCTGAAGCTTTCTTT.

This clonotype was seen many times. This chain joins TRBV7-2 and TRBJ2-7; D is uncertain. This CDR3 is built from 14 residues. From germline, CDR1 is SGHTA and CDR2 FQGNSA. V was shortened by 1 base and J by 13 bases, with 20 bases between the two germline ends. CDR3 loop: CASSLDPIERAPYF. The CDR3, as DNA: TGTGCCAGCAGCTTAGACCCAATAGAAAGGGCCCCCTACTTC. Drawing the rest from reference TRBV7-2 and TRBJ2-7, the complete variable domain is GAGVSQSPSNKVTEKGKDVELRCDPISGHTALYWYRQSLGQGLEFLIYFQGNSAPDKSGLPSDRFSAERTGGSVSTLTIQRTQQEDSAVYLCASSLDPIERAPYFGPGTRLTVT.

This clonotype appeared many times. V is TRBV14 and J is TRBJ2-1; TRBD2 matches 8 bases. With 5 bases clipped from V and 7 bases from J, the junction kept 13 bases outside the gene matches. The CDR3 has 16 amino acids. CDR1 is SGHDN and CDR2 is FVKESK in the germline V gene. CDR3 bases: TGTGCCAGCAGCAGTCGGGAGGGCCTAGCGGATAATGAGCAGTTCTTC. It encodes CASSSREGLADNEQFF.

This clonotype was picked up many times. This chain connects TRBV20-1 to TRBJ2-5, with no clear D. The germline V gene has CDR1 DFQATT and CDR2 SNEGSKA (reference sequence). The V end lost 5 bases, the J end lost 7 bases, and 8 bases lay between the germline ends. The CDR3 spans 10 residues. The CDR3 loop is CSAYLRTQYF. As DNA, the CDR3 is TGCAGTGCTTACCTTCGGACCCAGTACTTC.

This clonotype showed up many times. Here the CDR3 DNA reads TGCGCCAGCAGCCCGAATGTTCCGCCCTTCACAGATACGCAGTATTTT. As protein: CASSPNVPPFTDTQYF. The chain recombines TRBV4-3 with TRBJ2-3; D is unclear. Germline V gene lookup returns CDR1 LGHNA and CDR2 YSLEER. The CDR3 extends over 16 amino acids. Trimming cost V 4 bases and J 2 bases, with 16 bases left between them.

The chain links TRBV19 to TRBJ2-7; D gene ambiguous. V was trimmed by 3 bases and J by 3 bases, leaving 15 bases between them. This CDR3 comprises 15 residues. CDR1 LNHDA and CDR2 SQIVND come from the germline V gene (reference sequence). The CDR3 loop is CASSIGRRTHYEQYF. In DNA form, the CDR3 reads TGTGCCAGTAGTATCGGACGGAGAACTCACTACGAGCAGTACTTC.

This clonotype was recorded many times. This chain connects TRBV28 to TRBJ1-2, with TRBD1 matching 7 bases. V was pared by 6 bases and J by 6 bases, with 10 bases of the junction left unmatched. CDR1 MDHEN and CDR2 SYDVKM come from the germline V gene. The CDR3 totals 14 residues. The CDR3 region is CASSPSAGGDGYTF. The CDR3 nucleotides read TGTGCCAGCAGCCCCAGTGCAGGGGGGGATGGCTACACCTTC.

This clonotype was observed a few times. Here the CDR3 reads CASSQSPAGGLGNTIYF. The CDR3 DNA is TGCGCCAGCAGCCAATCGCCGGCAGGGGGACTCGGAAACACCATATATTTT. The chain carries TRBV4-3 and TRBJ1-3, with TRBD1 identical over 7 bases. Germline V gene sequence: CDR1 LGHNA, CDR2 YSLEER. The V segment lost 2 bases and the J segment 4 bases; nucleotides outside the gene matches: 11. The CDR3 runs to 17 residues.

The genes are TRBV5-5 and TRBJ2-2; D tentatively fits TRBD1 or TRBD2 (5 bases each). Germline CDR1 and CDR2: SGHKS and YYEKEE (reference sequence). The CDR3 runs 15 residues. Trimming stripped 4 bases from V and 1 base from J, with 11 bases between. CDR3 sequence reads: CASSRGTVNTGELFF. The CDR3 DNA sequence: TGTGCCAGCAGCCGTGGGACGGTGAACACCGGGGAGCTGTTTTTT.

In this sample, this clonotype turned up a few times. This chain connects TRBV6-5 to TRBJ2-5; 12 bases are a match to TRBD2. The germline V gene has CDR1 MNHEY and CDR2 SVGAGI. The CDR3 runs 19 residues. The V and J ends lost 4 bases and 5 bases, in that order; junction bases with no gene match: 17. As DNA, the CDR3 is TGTGCCAGCAGTTCCCCGGGACTAGCGGGTGTCCAGTCCATGGAGACCCAGTACTTC. It yields the protein CASSSPGLAGVQSMETQYF.

This clonotype was recorded many times. The V gene is TRBV12-3 or TRBV12-4, the J gene TRBJ2-2; either TRBD1 or TRBD2 may supply D (5 bases each). The V and J ends lost 5 bases and 4 bases respectively, with 17 bases between them. This CDR3 is 16 amino acids long. CDR3 residues: CASSPEGQASTGELFF. DNA for the CDR3: TGTGCCAGCAGTCCCGAGGGGCAGGCGAGCACCGGGGAGCTGTTTTTT.

CDR3: CASSPTTSGANTGELFF. CDR3 sequence (DNA): TGTGCCAGCAGCCCAACCACTAGCGGGGCGAACACCGGGGAGCTGTTTTTT. This chain uses TRBV7-9 with TRBJ2-2; 10 bases are shared with TRBD2. J lost 0 bases, V lost 5 bases, and 6 bases had no gene match. This CDR3 has 17 amino acids. Germline lookup yields CDR1 SEHNR and CDR2 FQNEAQ (reference sequence).

This clonotype has a count of ten or more. The chain joins TRBV7-2 to TRBJ2-7; D perhaps matches TRBD1 (6 bases). The CDR3 consists of 16 residues. Germline V gene lookup returns CDR1 SGHTA and CDR2 FQGNSA. V lost 2 bases to trimming and J lost 2 bases, with 16 bases between them. The CDR3 region is CASSLSWKDRPYEQYF. The CDR3 region has the DNA TGTGCCAGCAGCTTATCGTGGAAGGACAGACCCTACGAGCAGTACTTC. The variable domain in full, with the rest retrieved from reference TRBV7-2 and TRBJ2-7, is GAGVSQSPSNKVTEKGKDVELRCDPISGHTALYWYRQSLGQGLEFLIYFQGNSAPDKSGLPSDRFSAERTGGSVSTLTIQRTQQEDSAVYLCASSLSWKDRPYEQYFGPGTRLTVT.

This clonotype was detected many times. The genes are TRBV10-3 and TRBJ2-2; weak D call: TRBD2 (5 bases). Trimming left V 0 bases short and J 5 bases short, with 10 bases between. CDR3 size: 15 residues. Germline CDR1 reads ENHRY; CDR2 reads SYGVKD. The CDR3 here is CAISESARGTGELFF. CDR3 bases: TGTGCCATCAGTGAGTCGGCCAGAGGGACCGGGGAGCTGTTTTTT.

This clonotype has at least ten counts. This chain uses TRBV20-1 with TRBJ2-3; the D is unclear. CDR1 is DFQATT and CDR2 is SNEGSKA in the germline V gene (reference sequence). Trimming removed 0 bases from V and 4 bases from J, with 5 bases in between. This CDR3 region has 12 residues. The CDR3 DNA reads as TGCAGTGCTAGAGAGTCTCCAGATACGCAGTATTTT. Its translation is CSARESPDTQYF.

Notes on this clonotype: This may be a read error: a much more frequent sequence differs by one nucleotide. The CDR3 protein is CATKIEGDRPDPGEQFF. CDR3 DNA sequence: TGTGCCACCAAAATAGAGGGAGATCGACCAGATCCAGGTGAGCAGTTCTTC. This chain links TRBV19 with TRBJ2-1, with D perhaps TRBD2 (5 bases). Germline CDR1 reads LNHDA; CDR2 reads SQIVND (reference sequence). Between the trimmed V and J ends, which lost 10 bases and 9 bases, there was a span of 31 bases. The CDR3 length is 17 residues.

The rearrangement links TRBV3-1 to TRBJ2-1, with TRBD2 identical over 9 bases. The J segment lost 9 bases and the V segment lost 1 base, leaving 7 bases of the junction unmatched. The CDR3 has 15 residues. The V gene's germline CDR1 is LGHDT and CDR2 YNNKEL (reference sequence). Here the CDR3 reads CASSQGAGGHAEQFF. The CDR3 nucleotides read TGTGCCAGCAGCCAAGGGGCGGGGGGGCATGCTGAGCAGTTCTTC.

This clonotype was counted at least ten times. The chain joins TRBV24-1 to TRBJ2-1, with TRBD1 matching over 8 bases. With 0 bases clipped from V and 10 bases from J, the junction kept 7 bases outside the gene matches. This CDR3 has 15 amino acids. Germline CDR1 and CDR2: KGHDR and SFDVKD. The CDR3 DNA reads TGTGCCACCAGTGATTTGCAGGGGGACAGGTACGAGCAGTTCTTC. Translating it yields CATSDLQGDRYEQFF.

This clonotype was seen ten or more times. The gene calls are TRBV12-3 or TRBV12-4 and TRBJ1-6, with 7 bases lining up with TRBD1. The CDR3 spans 16 residues. V lost 3 bases and J lost 7; bases outside the gene matches: 9. CDR3 DNA sequence: TGTGCCAGCAGTTTGGCGGGCTCCAGGGGGAATTCACCCCTCCACTTT. Translation: CASSLAGSRGNSPLHF.